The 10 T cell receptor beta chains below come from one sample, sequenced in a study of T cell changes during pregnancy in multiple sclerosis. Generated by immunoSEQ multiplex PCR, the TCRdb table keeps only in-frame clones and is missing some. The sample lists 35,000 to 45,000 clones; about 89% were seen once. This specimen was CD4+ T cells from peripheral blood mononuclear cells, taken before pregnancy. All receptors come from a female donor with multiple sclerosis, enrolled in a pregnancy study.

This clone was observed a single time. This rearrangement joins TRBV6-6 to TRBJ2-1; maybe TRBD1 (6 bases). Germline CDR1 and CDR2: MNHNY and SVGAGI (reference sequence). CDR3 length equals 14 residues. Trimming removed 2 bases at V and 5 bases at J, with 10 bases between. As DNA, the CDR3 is TGTGCCAGCAGTTACAGGGGGTCGGACAATGAGCAGTTCTTC. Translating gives CASSYRGSDNEQFF.

The chain's CDR3 is CATSRGPGSRGQYF. The CDR3 nucleotides are TGTGCCACCAGCAGAGGCCCAGGATCCCGTGGGCAGTACTTC. This rearrangement joins TRBV15 to TRBJ2-7; D is unresolved. Germline V CDR1 and CDR2: LNHNV, YYDKDF (reference sequence). The CDR3 loop spans 14 amino acids. Trimming shortened V by 1 base and J by 9 bases, and 16 bases separated the two germline ends.

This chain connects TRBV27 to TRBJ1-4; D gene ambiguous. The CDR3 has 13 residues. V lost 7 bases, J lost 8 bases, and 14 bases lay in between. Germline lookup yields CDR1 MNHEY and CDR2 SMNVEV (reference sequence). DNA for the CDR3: TGTGCCAGCAAACGGTTATGGGAGGAAAAACTGTTTTTT. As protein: CASKRLWEEKLFF.

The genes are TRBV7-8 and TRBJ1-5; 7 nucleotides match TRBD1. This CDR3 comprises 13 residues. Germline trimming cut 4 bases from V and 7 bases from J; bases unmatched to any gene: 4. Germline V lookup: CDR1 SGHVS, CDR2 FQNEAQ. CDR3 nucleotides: TGTGCCAGCAGCTCACAGGGGCGCCAGCCCCAGCATTTT. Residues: CASSSQGRQPQHF. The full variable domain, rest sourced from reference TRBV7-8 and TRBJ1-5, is GAGVSQSPRYKVAKRGQDVALRCDPISGHVSLFWYQQALGQGPEFLTYFQNEAQLDKSGLPSDRFFAERPEGSVSTLKIQRTQQEDSAVYLCASSSQGRQPQHFGDGTRLSIL.

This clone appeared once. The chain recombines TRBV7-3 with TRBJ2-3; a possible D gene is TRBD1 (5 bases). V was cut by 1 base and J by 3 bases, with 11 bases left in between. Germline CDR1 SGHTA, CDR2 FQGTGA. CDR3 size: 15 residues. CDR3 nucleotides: TGTGCCAGCAGCTTAAGTTCGGCAGGGACAGATACGCAGTATTTT. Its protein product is CASSLSSAGTDTQYF.

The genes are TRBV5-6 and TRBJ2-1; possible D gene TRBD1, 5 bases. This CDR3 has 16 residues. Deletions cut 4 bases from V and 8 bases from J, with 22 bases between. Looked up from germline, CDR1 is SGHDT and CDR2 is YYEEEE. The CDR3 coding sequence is TGTGCCAGCAGCCGAAGTTATGCGTGGGCCAGGGATGAGCAGTTCTTC. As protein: CASSRSYAWARDEQFF.

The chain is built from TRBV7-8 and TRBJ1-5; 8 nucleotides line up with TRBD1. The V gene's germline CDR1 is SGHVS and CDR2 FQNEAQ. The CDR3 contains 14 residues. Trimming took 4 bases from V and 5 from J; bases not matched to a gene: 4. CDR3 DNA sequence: TGTGCCAGCAGCTCCGGACAGGGACATCAGCCCCAGCATTTT. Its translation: CASSSGQGHQPQHF.

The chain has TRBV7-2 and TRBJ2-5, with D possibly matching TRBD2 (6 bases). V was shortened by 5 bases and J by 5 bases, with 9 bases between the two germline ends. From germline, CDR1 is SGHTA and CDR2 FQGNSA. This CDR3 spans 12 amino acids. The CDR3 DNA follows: TGTGCCAGCAGCCGGGAGTGGGAGACCCAGTACTTC. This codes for CASSREWETQYF.

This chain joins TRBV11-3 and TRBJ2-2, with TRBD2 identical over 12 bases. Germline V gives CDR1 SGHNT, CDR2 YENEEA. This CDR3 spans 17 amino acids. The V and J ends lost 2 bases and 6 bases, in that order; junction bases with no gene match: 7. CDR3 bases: TGTGCCAGCAGCTTACCACCCGGACTAGCGGGGCCCGGGGAGCTGTTTTTT. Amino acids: CASSLPPGLAGPGELFF.

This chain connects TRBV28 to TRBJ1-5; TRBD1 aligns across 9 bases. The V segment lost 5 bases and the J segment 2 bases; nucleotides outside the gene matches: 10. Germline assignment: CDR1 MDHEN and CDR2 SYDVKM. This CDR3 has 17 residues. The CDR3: CASSRGQGNWGNQPQHF. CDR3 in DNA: TGTGCCAGCAGTCGCGGACAGGGGAATTGGGGCAATCAGCCCCAGCATTTT.